This TCR beta chain was profiled in a study of technical replicates of blood from a few donors (dated by TCRdb to the late 2010s). V is trimmed back by 3 bases and J by 8 bases, and the junction contains 5 bases that no gene match accounts for. From the cysteine through the phenylalanine, the CDR3 covers 13 amino acids. Only CDR3 DNA is held: 39 bases, read in frame from base 1. As encoded in the germline V gene, CDR1 is MDHEN while CDR2 is SYDVKM. For this clone: What antigen it recognizes has not been identified. Within one base of it there is no much larger clone, and no base qualities were kept.

Preparation of the library involved the immunoSEQ multiplex PCR assay. In TCRdb, the immuneACCESS table is reduced to in-frame sequences with V and J assigned. These tables do not hold every clone; where another copy was compared, an unresolved V gene accounts for under half, and the others remain unexplained. Counted in this sample were approximately 79,000 clones; approximately 97% of them appeared once. The leading ten clones occupy under 0.3% of the sample. The sample consisted of T cells isolated from PBMCs. The sequence came from a human donor in good health. The chain is made from TRBV28 and TRBJ1-2, with 8 bases in between that match TRBD1. CDR3 sequence: CASSFLDRDGYTF. The nucleotide sequence is TGTGCCAGCAGTTTCCTGGACAGGGACGGCTACACCTTC.